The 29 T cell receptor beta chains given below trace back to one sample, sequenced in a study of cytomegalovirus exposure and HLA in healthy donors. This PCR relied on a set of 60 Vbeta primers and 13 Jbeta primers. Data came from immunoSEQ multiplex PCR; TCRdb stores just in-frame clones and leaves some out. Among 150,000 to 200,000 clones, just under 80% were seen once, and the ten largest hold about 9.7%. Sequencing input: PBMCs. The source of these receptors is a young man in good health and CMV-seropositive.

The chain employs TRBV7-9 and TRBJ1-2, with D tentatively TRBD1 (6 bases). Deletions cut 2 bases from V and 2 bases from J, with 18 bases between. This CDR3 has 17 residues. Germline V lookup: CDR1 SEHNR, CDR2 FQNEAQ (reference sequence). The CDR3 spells CASSLLSGVDRNYGYTF. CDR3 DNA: TGTGCCAGCAGCTTACTGTCAGGGGTCGACAGGAACTATGGCTACACCTTC. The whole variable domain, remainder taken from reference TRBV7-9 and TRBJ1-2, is DTGVSQNPRHKITKRGQNVTFRCDPISEHNRLYWYRQTLGQGPEFLTYFQNEAQLEKSRLLSDRFSAERPKGSFSTLEIQRTEQGDSAMYLCASSLLSGVDRNYGYTFGSGTRLTVV.

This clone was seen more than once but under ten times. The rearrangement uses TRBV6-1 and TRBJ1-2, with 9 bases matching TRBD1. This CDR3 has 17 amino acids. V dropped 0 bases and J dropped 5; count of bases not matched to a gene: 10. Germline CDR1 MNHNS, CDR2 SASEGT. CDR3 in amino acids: CASSEAAGGQGLYGYTF. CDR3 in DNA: TGTGCCAGCAGTGAAGCGGCGGGGGGACAGGGACTTTATGGCTACACCTTC.

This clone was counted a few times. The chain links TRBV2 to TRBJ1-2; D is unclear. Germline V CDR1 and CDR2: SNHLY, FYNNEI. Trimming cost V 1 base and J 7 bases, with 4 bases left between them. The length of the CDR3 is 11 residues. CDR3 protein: CASSEESGYTF. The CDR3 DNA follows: TGTGCCAGCAGTGAAGAGAGTGGCTACACCTTC.

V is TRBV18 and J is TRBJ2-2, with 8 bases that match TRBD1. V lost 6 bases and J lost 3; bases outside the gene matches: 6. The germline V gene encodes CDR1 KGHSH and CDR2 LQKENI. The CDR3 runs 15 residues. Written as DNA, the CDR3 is TGTGCCAGCTCCATCCCACAGGGGGACACCGGGGAGCTGTTTTTT. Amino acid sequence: CASSIPQGDTGELFF.

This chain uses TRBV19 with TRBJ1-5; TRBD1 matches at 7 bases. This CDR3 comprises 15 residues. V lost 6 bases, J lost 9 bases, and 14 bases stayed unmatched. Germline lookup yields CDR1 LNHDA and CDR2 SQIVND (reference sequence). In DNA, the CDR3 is TGTGCCAGTAGAATCCGGGACAGCACCTATGGGCCCCAGCATTTT. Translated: CASRIRDSTYGPQHF.

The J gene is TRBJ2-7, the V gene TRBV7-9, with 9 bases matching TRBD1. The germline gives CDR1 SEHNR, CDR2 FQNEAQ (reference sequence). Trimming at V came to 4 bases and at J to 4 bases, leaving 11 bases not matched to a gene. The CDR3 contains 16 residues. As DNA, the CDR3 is TGTGCCAGCAGCTCAACCGGGACAGGGAGGTGGTACGAGCAGTACTTC. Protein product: CASSSTGTGRWYEQYF. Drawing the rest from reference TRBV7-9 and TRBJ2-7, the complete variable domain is DTGVSQNPRHKITKRGQNVTFRCDPISEHNRLYWYRQTLGQGPEFLTYFQNEAQLEKSRLLSDRFSAERPKGSFSTLEIQRTEQGDSAMYLCASSSTGTGRWYEQYFGPGTRLTVT.

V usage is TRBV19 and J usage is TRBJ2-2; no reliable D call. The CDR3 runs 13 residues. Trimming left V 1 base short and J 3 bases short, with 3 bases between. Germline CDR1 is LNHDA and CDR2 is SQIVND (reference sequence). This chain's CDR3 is CASSIVDTGELFF. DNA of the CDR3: TGTGCCAGTAGTATAGTCGACACCGGGGAGCTGTTTTTT.

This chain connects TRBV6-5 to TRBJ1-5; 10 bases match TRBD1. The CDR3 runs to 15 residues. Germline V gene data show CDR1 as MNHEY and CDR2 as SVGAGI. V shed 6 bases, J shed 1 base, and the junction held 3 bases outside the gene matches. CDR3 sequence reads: CASSRQGASNQPQHF. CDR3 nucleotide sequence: TGTGCCAGCAGCCGACAGGGGGCGAGCAATCAGCCCCAGCATTTT.

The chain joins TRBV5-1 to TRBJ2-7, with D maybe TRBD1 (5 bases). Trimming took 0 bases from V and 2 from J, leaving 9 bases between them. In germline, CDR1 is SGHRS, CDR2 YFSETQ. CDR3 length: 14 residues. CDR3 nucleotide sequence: TGCGCCAGCAGCTTGGATACAGGACCCTACGAGCAGTACTTC. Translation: CASSLDTGPYEQYF.

The CDR3 DNA sequence: TGCGCCAGCAGCCCCGGGGGGGCCGCAGAGACCCAGTACTTC. Protein: CASSPGGAAETQYF. This rearrangement joins TRBV5-1 to TRBJ2-5, with 8 positions matching TRBD2. This CDR3 spans 14 amino acids. The junction had 6 bases not matched to a gene; V was cut back by 4 bases and J by 4 bases. Germline lookup yields CDR1 SGHRS and CDR2 YFSETQ. The complete variable domain, with remaining parts taken from reference TRBV5-1 and TRBJ2-5, reads KAGVTQTPRYLIKTRGQQVTLSCSPISGHRSVSWYQQTPGQGLQFLFEYFSETQRNKGNFPGRFSGRQFSNSRSEMNVSTLELGDSALYLCASSPGGAAETQYFGPGTRLLVL.

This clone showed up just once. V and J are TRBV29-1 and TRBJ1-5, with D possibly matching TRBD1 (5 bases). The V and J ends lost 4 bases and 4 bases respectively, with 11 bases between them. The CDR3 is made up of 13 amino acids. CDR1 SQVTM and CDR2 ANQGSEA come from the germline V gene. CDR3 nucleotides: TGCAGCGTTGGGGGCAGGCCAAATCAGCCCCAGCATTTT. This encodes CSVGGRPNQPQHF.

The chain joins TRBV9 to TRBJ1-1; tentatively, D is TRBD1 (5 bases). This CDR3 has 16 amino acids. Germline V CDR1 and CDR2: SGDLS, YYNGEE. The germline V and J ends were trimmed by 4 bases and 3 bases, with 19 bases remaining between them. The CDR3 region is CASSRGEGRGDTEAFF. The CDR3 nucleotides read TGTGCCAGCAGCAGAGGGGAGGGTCGAGGGGACACTGAAGCTTTCTTT.

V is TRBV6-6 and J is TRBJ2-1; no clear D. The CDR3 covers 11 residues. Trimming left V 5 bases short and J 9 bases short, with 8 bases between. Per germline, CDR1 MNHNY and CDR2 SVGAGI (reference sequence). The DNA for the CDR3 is TGTGCCAGCAGTAACGCCGGTGAGCAGTTCTTC. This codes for CASSNAGEQFF.

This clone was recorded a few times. In DNA, the CDR3 is TGTGCCAGCAGTTACGGATGGGGGCTCGGCTATGGCTACACCTTC. Amino acids: CASSYGWGLGYGYTF. The chain links TRBV6-5 to TRBJ1-2, with D maybe TRBD1 (6 bases). This CDR3 contains 15 residues. The V end lost 2 bases, the J end lost 4 bases, and 14 bases lay between the germline ends. Per germline, CDR1 MNHEY and CDR2 SVGAGI.

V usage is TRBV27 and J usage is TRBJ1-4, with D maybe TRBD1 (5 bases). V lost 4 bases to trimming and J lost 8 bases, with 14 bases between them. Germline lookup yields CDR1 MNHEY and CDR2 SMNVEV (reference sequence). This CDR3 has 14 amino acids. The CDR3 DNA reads TGTGCCAGCAGTTCTAGGGGAGGAGAGGAAAAACTGTTTTTT. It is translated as CASSSRGGEEKLFF.

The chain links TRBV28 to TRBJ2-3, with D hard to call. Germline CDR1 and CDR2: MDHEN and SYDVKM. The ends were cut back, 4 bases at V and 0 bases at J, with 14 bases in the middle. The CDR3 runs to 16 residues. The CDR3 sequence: CASSSPKERSTDTQYF. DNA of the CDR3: TGTGCCAGCAGTTCCCCAAAAGAGCGTAGCACAGATACGCAGTATTTT.

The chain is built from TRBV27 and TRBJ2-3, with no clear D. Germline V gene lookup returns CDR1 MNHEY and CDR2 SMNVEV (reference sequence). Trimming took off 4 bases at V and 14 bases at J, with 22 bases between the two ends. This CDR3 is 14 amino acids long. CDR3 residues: CASSSKPKTGLPYF. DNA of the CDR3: TGTGCCAGCAGTTCGAAACCAAAGACTGGTTTACCGTATTTT.

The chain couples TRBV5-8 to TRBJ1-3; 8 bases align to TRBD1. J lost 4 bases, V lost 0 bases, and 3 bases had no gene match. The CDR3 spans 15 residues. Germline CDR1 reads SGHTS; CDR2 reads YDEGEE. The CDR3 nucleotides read TGTGCCAGCAGCTTGGGACAGGGGCTCGGAAACACCATATATTTT. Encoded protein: CASSLGQGLGNTIYF.

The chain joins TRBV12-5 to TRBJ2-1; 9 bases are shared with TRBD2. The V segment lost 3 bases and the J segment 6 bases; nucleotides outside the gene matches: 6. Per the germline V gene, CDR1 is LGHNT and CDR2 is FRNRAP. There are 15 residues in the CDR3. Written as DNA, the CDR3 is TGTGCTAGTGGTTTTATTGCGGGAGGGGCCAATGAGCAGTTCTTC. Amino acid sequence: CASGFIAGGANEQFF.

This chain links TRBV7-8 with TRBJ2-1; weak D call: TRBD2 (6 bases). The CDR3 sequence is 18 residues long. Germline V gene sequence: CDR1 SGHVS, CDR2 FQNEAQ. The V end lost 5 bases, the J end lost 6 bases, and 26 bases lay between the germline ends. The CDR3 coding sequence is TGTGCCAGCAGCGTAAACCCTTCTGGGGGGTTCTTGGGCAATGAGCAGTTCTTC. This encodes CASSVNPSGGFLGNEQFF.

CDR3 DNA: TGTGCCAGCAGCTTAGCCAGGGCCCCCTACAATGAGCAGTTCTTC. As protein: CASSLARAPYNEQFF. V and J are TRBV7-4 and TRBJ2-1, with D perhaps TRBD1 (5 bases). This CDR3 has 15 amino acids. CDR1 and CDR2 (germline): SGHVT, SQSDAQ. V gave up 0 bases and J gave up 2 bases, with 8 bases separating them.

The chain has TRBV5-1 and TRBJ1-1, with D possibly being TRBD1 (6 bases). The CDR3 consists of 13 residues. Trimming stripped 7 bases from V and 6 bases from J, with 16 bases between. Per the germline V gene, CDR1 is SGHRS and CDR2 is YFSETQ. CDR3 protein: CASGDGGQAEAFF. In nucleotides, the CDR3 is TGCGCCAGCGGAGATGGGGGCCAGGCTGAAGCTTTCTTT.

For the CDR3, the DNA is TGTGCCAGCAGCCCGGGACAGGGCCTTTCGGGTGAAGCTTTCTTT. Translating it yields CASSPGQGLSGEAFF. This sequence joins TRBV6-5 and TRBJ1-1, with 9 nucleotides matching TRBD1. CDR3 size: 15 residues. Germline assignment: CDR1 MNHEY and CDR2 SVGAGI. J lost 7 bases, V lost 6 bases, and 12 bases had no gene match.

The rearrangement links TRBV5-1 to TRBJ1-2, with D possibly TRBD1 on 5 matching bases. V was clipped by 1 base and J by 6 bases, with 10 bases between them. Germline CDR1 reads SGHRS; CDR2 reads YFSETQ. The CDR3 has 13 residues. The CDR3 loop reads CASSLWGVDGYTF. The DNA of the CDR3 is TGCGCCAGCAGCTTGTGGGGCGTAGATGGCTACACCTTC.

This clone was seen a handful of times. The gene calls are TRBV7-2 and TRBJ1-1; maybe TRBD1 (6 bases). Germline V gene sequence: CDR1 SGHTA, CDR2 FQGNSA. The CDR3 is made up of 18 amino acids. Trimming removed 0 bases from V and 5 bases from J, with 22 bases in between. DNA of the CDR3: TGTGCCAGCAGCTTAGCCAATCCAGACAGGATACGGGGAACTGAAGCTTTCTTT. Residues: CASSLANPDRIRGTEAFF.

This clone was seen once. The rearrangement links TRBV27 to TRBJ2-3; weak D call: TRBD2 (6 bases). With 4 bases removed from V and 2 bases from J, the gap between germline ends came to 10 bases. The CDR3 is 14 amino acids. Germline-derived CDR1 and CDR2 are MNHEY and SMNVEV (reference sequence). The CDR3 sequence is CASSSGLNTDTQYF. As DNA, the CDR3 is TGTGCCAGCAGTTCCGGACTAAACACAGATACGCAGTATTTT.

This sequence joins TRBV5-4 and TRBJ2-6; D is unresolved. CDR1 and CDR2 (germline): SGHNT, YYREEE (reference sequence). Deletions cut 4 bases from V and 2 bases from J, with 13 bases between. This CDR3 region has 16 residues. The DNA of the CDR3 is TGTGCCAGCAGCCCATCCTTGGGCCCTGGGGCCAACGTCCTGACTTTC. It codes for CASSPSLGPGANVLTF.

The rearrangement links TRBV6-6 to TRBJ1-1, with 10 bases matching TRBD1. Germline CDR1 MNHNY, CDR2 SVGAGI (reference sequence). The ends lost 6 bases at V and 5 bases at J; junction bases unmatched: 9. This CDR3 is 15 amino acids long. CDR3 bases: TGTGCCAGCAGGCGGCAGGACAGGGGGGGGACTGAAGCTTTCTTT. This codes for CASRRQDRGGTEAFF.

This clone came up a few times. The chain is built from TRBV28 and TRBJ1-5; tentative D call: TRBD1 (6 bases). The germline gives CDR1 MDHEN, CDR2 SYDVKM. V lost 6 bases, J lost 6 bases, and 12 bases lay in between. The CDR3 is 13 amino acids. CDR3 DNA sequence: TGTGCCAGCAGGTCAGGGGTCAGTCAGCCCCAGCATTTT. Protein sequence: CASRSGVSQPQHF.